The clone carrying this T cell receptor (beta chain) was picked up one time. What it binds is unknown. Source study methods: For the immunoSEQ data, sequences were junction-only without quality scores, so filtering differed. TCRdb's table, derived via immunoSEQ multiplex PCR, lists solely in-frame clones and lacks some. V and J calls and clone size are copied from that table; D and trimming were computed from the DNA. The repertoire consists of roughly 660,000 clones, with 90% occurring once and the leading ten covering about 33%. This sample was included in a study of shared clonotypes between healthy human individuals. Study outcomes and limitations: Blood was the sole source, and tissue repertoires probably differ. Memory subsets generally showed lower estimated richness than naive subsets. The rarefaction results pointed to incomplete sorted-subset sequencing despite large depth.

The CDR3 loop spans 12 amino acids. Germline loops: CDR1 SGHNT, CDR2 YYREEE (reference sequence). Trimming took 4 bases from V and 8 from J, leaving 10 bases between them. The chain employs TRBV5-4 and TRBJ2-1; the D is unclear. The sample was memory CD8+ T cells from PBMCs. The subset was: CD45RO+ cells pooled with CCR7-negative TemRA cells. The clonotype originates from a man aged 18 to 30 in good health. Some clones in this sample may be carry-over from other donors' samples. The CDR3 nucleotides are TGTGCCAGCAGCCCCCCTGGAGATGAGCAGTTCTTC. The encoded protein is CASSPPGDEQFF.